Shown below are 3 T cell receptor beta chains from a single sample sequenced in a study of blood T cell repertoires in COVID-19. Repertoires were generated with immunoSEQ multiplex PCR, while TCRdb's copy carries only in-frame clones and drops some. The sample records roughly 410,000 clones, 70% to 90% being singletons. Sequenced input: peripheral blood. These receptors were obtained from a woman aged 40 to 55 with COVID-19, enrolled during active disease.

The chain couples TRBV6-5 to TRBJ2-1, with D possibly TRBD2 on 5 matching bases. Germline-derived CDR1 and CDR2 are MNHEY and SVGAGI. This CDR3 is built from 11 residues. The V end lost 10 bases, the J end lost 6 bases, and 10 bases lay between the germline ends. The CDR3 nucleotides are TGTGCCACCAAGGACTTCAATGAGCAGTTCTTC. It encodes CATKDFNEQFF.

The CDR3 coding sequence is TGTGCCAGCAGGGCCCGGACAGCCTCCTACGAGCAGTACTTC. It encodes CASRARTASYEQYF. This chain uses TRBV6-5 with TRBJ2-7, with a possible D match to TRBD1 (6 bases). CDR1 is MNHEY, CDR2 SVGAGI, per germline. CDR3 length: 14 amino acids. Trimming shortened V by 6 bases and J by 0 bases, and 12 bases separated the two germline ends.

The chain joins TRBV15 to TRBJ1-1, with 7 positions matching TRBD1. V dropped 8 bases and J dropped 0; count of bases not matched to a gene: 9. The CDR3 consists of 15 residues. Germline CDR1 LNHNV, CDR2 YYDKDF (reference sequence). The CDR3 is CATEAGGVMNTEAFF. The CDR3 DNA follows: TGTGCCACCGAAGCAGGGGGTGTCATGAACACTGAAGCTTTCTTT.